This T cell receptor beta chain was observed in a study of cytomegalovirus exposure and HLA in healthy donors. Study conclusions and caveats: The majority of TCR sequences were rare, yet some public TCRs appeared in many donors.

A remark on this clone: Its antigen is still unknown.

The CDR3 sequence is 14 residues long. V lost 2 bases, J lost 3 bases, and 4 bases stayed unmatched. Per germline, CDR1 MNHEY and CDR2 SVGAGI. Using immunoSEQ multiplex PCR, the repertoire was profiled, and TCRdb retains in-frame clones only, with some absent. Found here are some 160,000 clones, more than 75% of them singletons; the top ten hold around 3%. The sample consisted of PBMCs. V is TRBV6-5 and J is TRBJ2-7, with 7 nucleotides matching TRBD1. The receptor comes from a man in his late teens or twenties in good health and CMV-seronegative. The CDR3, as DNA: TGTGCCAGCAGTTACGGTTCAGGGGGCTACGAGCAGTACTTC. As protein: CASSYGSGGYEQYF.